The 15 T cell receptor beta chains below come from one sample, sequenced in a study of T cell responses to AZD1222 COVID-19 vaccine. The data were produced by immunoSEQ multiplex PCR, yet TCRdb's version contains in-frame clones alone and is incomplete. Here the sample spans over 150,000 clones, about nine tenths being singletons. Sequenced here: peripheral blood, sampled on day 0 of AZD1222 vaccination. These receptor sequences come from an adult in good health.

This chain links TRBV27 with TRBJ2-4; a weak D match, TRBD1 (5 bases). The CDR3 consists of 13 residues. Germline loops: CDR1 MNHEY, CDR2 SMNVEV (reference sequence). Trimming shortened V by 3 bases and J by 5 bases, and 8 bases separated the two germline ends. The DNA of the CDR3 is TGTGCCAGCAGTTTGGGCAGGGAAAACATTCAGTACTTC. It yields the protein CASSLGRENIQYF.

This clone was recorded only once. The chain is built from TRBV27 and TRBJ1-6; D gene ambiguous. Trimming shortened V by 4 bases and J by 10 bases, and 20 bases separated the two germline ends. Germline loops: CDR1 MNHEY, CDR2 SMNVEV (reference sequence). CDR3 size: 16 residues. DNA of the CDR3: TGTGCCAGCAGTTCCCCCTCTTGGATTGCGGGATCACCCCTCCACTTT. Residues: CASSSPSWIAGSPLHF.

V gene TRBV6-5 combines with J gene TRBJ2-7, with D unresolved. V lost 0 bases, J lost 12 bases, and 15 bases lay in between. CDR3 size: 13 residues. Germline V gives CDR1 MNHEY, CDR2 SVGAGI. This CDR3 is CASSYSAGPHRYF. CDR3 nucleotide sequence: TGTGCCAGCAGTTACTCTGCAGGACCCCACCGGTACTTC.

This clone appeared a single time. The chain joins TRBV24-1 to TRBJ1-5; 7 nucleotides align to TRBD1. Looked up from germline, CDR1 is KGHDR and CDR2 is SFDVKD. V shed 4 bases and J 1 base; nucleotides not matched to a gene: 3. This CDR3 has 15 residues. The CDR3 DNA is TGTGCCACCAGTGAGCCCAGGGGGAGCAATCAGCCCCAGCATTTT. Its protein is CATSEPRGSNQPQHF.

The CDR3 bases are TGTGCCAGCTCACCAGGTCCGGGGCCGTCAAGCATGAACACTGAAGCTTTCTTT. Protein product: CASSPGPGPSSMNTEAFF. The rearrangement links TRBV18 to TRBJ1-1; the D gene is possibly TRBD1 (5 bases). CDR3 length: 18 residues. The germline V gene has CDR1 KGHSH and CDR2 LQKENI. V was shortened by 2 bases and J by 0 bases, with 19 bases between the two germline ends.

This clone was observed a single time. The chain uses TRBV12-3 or TRBV12-4 and TRBJ1-1; no clear D gene. Trimming shortened V by 3 bases and J by 4 bases, and 6 bases separated the two germline ends. The CDR3 length is 12 residues. DNA of the CDR3: TGTGCCAGCAGTTTGTTTGGCACTGAAGCTTTCTTT. Its protein product is CASSLFGTEAFF.

The V gene is TRBV5-4, the J gene TRBJ2-5; 9 nucleotides agree with TRBD1. Germline CDR1 SGHNT, CDR2 YYREEE (reference sequence). The CDR3 is 15 amino acids. V was clipped by 4 bases and J by 5 bases; unmatched bases: 9. This chain's CDR3 is CASSKDRGSGETQYF. DNA for the CDR3: TGTGCCAGCAGCAAAGACAGGGGGTCAGGGGAGACCCAGTACTTC.

The chain couples TRBV7-2 to TRBJ1-4; D gene ambiguous. Trimming cost V 3 bases and J 0 bases, with 8 bases left between them. Germline CDR1 reads SGHTA; CDR2 reads FQGNSA. This CDR3 spans 15 amino acids. In nucleotides, the CDR3 is TGTGCCAGCAGCTTGGACGGAGCAACTAATGAAAAACTGTTTTTT. Protein sequence: CASSLDGATNEKLFF.

This sequence joins TRBV6-2 or TRBV6-3 and TRBJ2-6; D is unresolved. This CDR3 is built from 15 residues. Germline values: CDR1 MNHEY, CDR2 SVGEGT. With 6 bases removed from V and 3 bases from J, the gap between germline ends came to 12 bases. CDR3 nucleotide sequence: TGTGCCAGCAGCCCCGGGCAGTATGGGGCCAACGTCCTGACTTTC. This sequence encodes CASSPGQYGANVLTF.

This clone was seen once. The chain is built from TRBV7-9 and TRBJ1-2; D might be TRBD1 (5 bases). The V gene lost 5 bases and the J gene lost 5 bases, with 18 bases spanning the gap. The CDR3 totals 15 residues. Germline loops: CDR1 SEHNR, CDR2 FQNEAQ (reference sequence). The CDR3 is CASSPPGVGGYGYTF. CDR3 in DNA: TGTGCCAGCAGCCCCCCGGGGGTTGGGGGATATGGCTACACCTTC. The entire variable domain, with the rest obtained from reference TRBV7-9 and TRBJ1-2, is as follows: DTGVSQNPRHKITKRGQNVTFRCDPISEHNRLYWYRQTLGQGPEFLTYFQNEAQLEKSRLLSDRFSAERPKGSFSTLEIQRTEQGDSAMYLCASSPPGVGGYGYTFGSGTRLTVV.

This CDR3 is CASSRGAEGNTIYF. The CDR3 DNA is TGTGCCAGCTCACGGGGGGCTGAAGGAAACACCATATATTTT. The rearrangement uses TRBV18 and TRBJ1-3; D is possibly TRBD1 (6 bases). Germline V gene data show CDR1 as KGHSH and CDR2 as LQKENI. This CDR3 has 14 amino acids. Trimming took 4 bases from V and 4 from J, leaving 11 bases between them.

V is TRBV5-4 and J is TRBJ1-1; TRBD1 agrees at 7 bases. Germline assignment: CDR1 SGHNT and CDR2 YYREEE (reference sequence). Losses at the gene ends were 4 bases for V and 4 bases for J; bases not matched to a gene: 10. The CDR3 is 15 residues long. The CDR3 reads CASSPVGQGGTEAFF. Here the CDR3 DNA reads TGTGCCAGCAGCCCGGTCGGGCAGGGGGGCACTGAAGCTTTCTTT.

This chain joins TRBV18 and TRBJ2-7; the D call may be TRBD1 or TRBD2 (5 bases each). The CDR3 loop spans 14 amino acids. The germline V gene has CDR1 KGHSH and CDR2 LQKENI. The ends were cut back, 0 bases at V and 6 bases at J, with 12 bases in the middle. In nucleotides, the CDR3 is TGTGCCAGCTCACCACCGGGGACGCCTCTCGAGCAGTACTTC. This sequence encodes CASSPPGTPLEQYF.

This rearrangement joins TRBV14 to TRBJ2-5; the match to TRBD1 covers 7 bases. The junction had 11 bases not matched to a gene; V was cut back by 5 bases and J by 5 bases. CDR1 SGHDN and CDR2 FVKESK come from the germline V gene. The CDR3 loop spans 15 amino acids. The CDR3 spells CASSYQGVKGETQYF. Here the CDR3 DNA reads TGTGCCAGCAGCTACCAGGGGGTAAAGGGGGAGACCCAGTACTTC. The variable domain in full, completed from reference TRBV14 and TRBJ2-5, reads EAGVTQFPSHSVIEKGQTVTLRCDPISGHDNLYWYRRVMGKEIKFLLHFVKESKQDESGMPNNRFLAERTGGTYSTLKVQPAELEDSGVYFCASSYQGVKGETQYFGPGTRLLVL.

The chain is built from TRBV14 and TRBJ2-3; 7 positions match TRBD1. The germline V gene encodes CDR1 SGHDN and CDR2 FVKESK. After removal of 2 bases from V and 5 bases from J, the junction contained 4 bases not matched to a gene. CDR3 length: 14 amino acids. The CDR3 DNA reads TGTGCCAGCAGCCAACAGGGGGTGGTAGATACGCAGTATTTT. Amino acids: CASSQQGVVDTQYF.